A single sample gave rise to the 24 T cell receptor beta chains below, sequenced in a study of blood T cell repertoires in COVID-19. The repertoire was sequenced with immunoSEQ multiplex PCR; TCRdb's copy has only in-frame clones and lacks some. The repertoire consists of roughly 220,000 clones, with roughly 79% occurring once and the leading ten covering about 15%. The sequencing input was PBMCs or T cells enriched from blood (not recorded which). These TCRs come from a man in his forties who had recovered from COVID-19.

The chain recombines TRBV7-8 with TRBJ1-1; 9 nucleotides align to TRBD1. Germline assignment: CDR1 SGHVS and CDR2 FQNEAQ. CDR3 length: 16 amino acids. The ends lost 2 bases at V and 5 bases at J; junction bases unmatched: 9. The CDR3 DNA sequence: TGTGCCAGCAGCTTATTGACGGTGACAGGGGGGACTGAAGCTTTCTTT. Its protein is CASSLLTVTGGTEAFF.

V and J are TRBV30 and TRBJ1-5; 7 positions match TRBD1. The CDR3 runs to 17 residues. Germline CDR1 and CDR2: GTSNPN and SVGIG (reference sequence). V lost 2 bases to trimming and J lost 2 bases; unmatched junction nucleotides: 12. The CDR3 DNA is TGTGCCTGGAGTCCGACGACAGGGAACAAAGGCAATCAGCCCCAGCATTTT. It codes for CAWSPTTGNKGNQPQHF. Drawing the rest from reference TRBV30 and TRBJ1-5, the complete variable domain is SQTIHQWPATLVQPVGSPLSLECTVEGTSNPNLYWYRQAAGRGLQLLFYSVGIGQISSEVPQNLSASRPQDRQFILSSKKLLLSDSGFYLCAWSPTTGNKGNQPQHFGDGTRLSIL.

The chain couples TRBV5-1 to TRBJ1-2; TRBD1 agrees at 12 bases. Losses at the gene ends were 3 bases for V and 8 bases for J; bases not matched to a gene: 8. The CDR3 sequence is 15 residues long. The germline V gene has CDR1 SGHRS and CDR2 YFSETQ. CDR3 residues: CASSWGQGASGGYTF. CDR3 coding DNA: TGCGCCAGCAGCTGGGGACAGGGGGCGTCAGGCGGCTACACCTTC.

This CDR3 reads CASSYSEGSLTYEQYF. CDR3 DNA sequence: TGTGCCAGCAGTTACTCGGAGGGCAGTTTAACCTACGAGCAGTACTTC. The chain links TRBV6-5 to TRBJ2-7, with D possibly TRBD2 on 6 matching bases. V was pared by 0 bases and J by 2 bases, with 14 bases between. Germline assignment: CDR1 MNHEY and CDR2 SVGAGI. The CDR3 is 16 residues long.

This sequence joins TRBV29-1 and TRBJ2-7; TRBD1 matches at 8 bases. V was clipped by 6 bases and J by 1 base; unmatched bases: 5. The CDR3 sequence is 13 residues long. Germline V gives CDR1 SQVTM, CDR2 ANQGSEA. This chain's CDR3 is CSVLQGVSYEQYF. The CDR3 DNA is TGCAGCGTCCTACAGGGGGTTTCCTACGAGCAGTACTTC.

The chain has TRBV28 and TRBJ1-1; the D gene is possibly TRBD1 (6 bases). CDR1 and CDR2 from the germline V gene are MDHEN and SYDVKM. The CDR3 runs 13 residues. V lost 5 bases and J lost 3, with 10 bases in between. This CDR3 reads CASSLRTDTEAFF. The DNA of the CDR3 is TGTGCCAGCAGTCTACGGACAGACACTGAAGCTTTCTTT.

The V and J genes are TRBV2 and TRBJ1-5, with a weak D call TRBD1 (5 bases). This CDR3 has 15 residues. Germline-derived CDR1 and CDR2 are SNHLY and FYNNEI. With 6 bases removed from V and 0 bases from J, the gap between germline ends came to 12 bases. Here the CDR3 DNA reads TGTGCCAGCAGGGGGCAGACTTATAGCAATCAGCCCCAGCATTTT. This gives the protein CASRGQTYSNQPQHF.

This chain joins TRBV7-6 and TRBJ2-1, with 7 positions matching TRBD2. Trimming cost V 5 bases and J 4 bases; bases outside gene matches: 11. Germline V lookup: CDR1 SGHVS, CDR2 FNYEAQ. This CDR3 region has 16 residues. DNA for the CDR3: TGTGCCAGCAGCCCCCTTGGCGGGAGCGTTTACAATGAGCAGTTCTTC. Amino acid sequence: CASSPLGGSVYNEQFF.

CDR3 DNA: TGTGCCAGCAGTTCCCGCGGGGGGGGGCGCGAAGCTTTCTTT. Protein: CASSSRGGGREAFF. This chain links TRBV28 with TRBJ1-1, with a tentative D call TRBD1 (6 bases). The length of the CDR3 is 14 residues. Germline values: CDR1 MDHEN, CDR2 SYDVKM. Trimming shortened V by 4 bases and J by 8 bases, and 17 bases separated the two germline ends.

The V call is TRBV25-1, the J call TRBJ2-5, with 9 nucleotides matching TRBD2. This CDR3 has 16 residues. The V segment lost 3 bases and the J segment 3 bases; nucleotides outside the gene matches: 8. Germline V gives CDR1 MGHDK, CDR2 SYGVNS. Written as DNA, the CDR3 is TGTGCCAGCAGTGACTGGCGGGGGGGATGGGAAGAGACCCAGTACTTC. Its translation is CASSDWRGGWEETQYF.

V and J are TRBV2 and TRBJ2-4, with a tentative D call TRBD1 (6 bases). Looked up from germline, CDR1 is SNHLY and CDR2 is FYNNEI. CDR3 size: 11 residues. V was shortened by 6 bases and J by 14 bases, with 14 bases between the two germline ends. The DNA for the CDR3 is TGTGCCAGCAGAGAGCAAAGGACAGAGTACTTC. Its protein product is CASREQRTEYF. The full variable domain, with the rest looked up from reference TRBV2 and TRBJ2-4, is EPEVTQTPSHQVTQMGQEVILRCVPISNHLYFYWYRQILGQKVEFLVSFYNNEISEKSEIFDDQFSVERPDGSNFTLKIRSTKLEDSAMYFCASREQRTEYFGAGTRLSVL.

The chain links TRBV5-1 to TRBJ1-3; a possible D gene is TRBD1 (5 bases). CDR1 is SGHRS, CDR2 YFSETQ, per germline. This CDR3 comprises 14 residues. Between the trimmed V and J ends, which lost 0 bases and 3 bases, there was a span of 7 bases. CDR3 residues: CASSLEQVGNTIYF. The CDR3 region has the DNA TGCGCCAGCAGCTTGGAACAGGTTGGAAACACCATATATTTT.

This clone has just a few counts. The CDR3 sequence: CASSLEQGATYEQYF. The CDR3 nucleotides read TGTGCCAGCAGCTTAGAGCAGGGGGCCACCTACGAGCAGTACTTC. The J gene is TRBJ2-7, the V gene TRBV7-6; 8 bases are a match to TRBD1. V lost 1 base and J lost 2; bases outside the gene matches: 4. This CDR3 has 15 amino acids. Germline values: CDR1 SGHVS, CDR2 FNYEAQ.

This rearrangement joins TRBV7-2 to TRBJ2-7; 7 positions agree with TRBD2. Trimming took 6 bases from V and 0 from J; bases not matched to a gene: 8. This CDR3 is 15 amino acids long. From germline, CDR1 is SGHTA and CDR2 FQGNSA. CDR3 amino acids: CASSQTSFSSYEQYF. The CDR3, as DNA: TGTGCCAGCAGTCAGACTAGCTTCAGCTCCTACGAGCAGTACTTC.

This clone is a singleton in its sample. The CDR3 reads CASTPGGGRTEAFF. The DNA of the CDR3 is TGTGCCAGTACCCCTGGGGGCGGGAGGACTGAAGCTTTCTTT. The chain carries TRBV19 and TRBJ1-1, with D possibly matching TRBD1 (6 bases). CDR3 size: 14 residues. Deletions cut 7 bases from V and 5 bases from J, with 17 bases between. The germline V gene encodes CDR1 LNHDA and CDR2 SQIVND (reference sequence).

The chain uses TRBV5-6 and TRBJ2-2; possibly TRBD2 for D (6 bases). CDR3 size: 14 residues. The germline V gene encodes CDR1 SGHDT and CDR2 YYEEEE. Trimming pared 1 base from V and 7 bases from J, leaving 11 bases between. CDR3 loop: CASSLTGRGGELFF. For the CDR3, the DNA is TGTGCCAGCAGCTTGACCGGGCGGGGCGGGGAGCTGTTTTTT. The entire variable domain, with the rest obtained from reference TRBV5-6 and TRBJ2-2, is as follows: DAGVTQSPTHLIKTRGQQVTLRCSPKSGHDTVSWYQQALGQGPQFIFQYYEEEERQRGNFPDRFSGHQFPNYSSELNVNALLLGDSALYLCASSLTGRGGELFFGEGSRLTVL.

The J gene is TRBJ2-7, the V gene TRBV15, with 9 bases aligning to TRBD1. Losses at the gene ends were 8 bases for V and 5 bases for J; bases not matched to a gene: 7. The CDR3 contains 13 residues. Germline V CDR1 and CDR2: LNHNV, YYDKDF (reference sequence). CDR3 sequence reads: CATSGTGTHEQYF. The CDR3 DNA sequence: TGTGCCACCTCCGGGACAGGGACCCACGAGCAGTACTTC.

This clone has more than one count but fewer than ten. The chain has TRBV19 and TRBJ1-4; the D gene is possibly TRBD1 (5 bases). Between the trimmed V and J ends, which lost 4 bases and 4 bases, there was a span of 13 bases. Germline CDR1 is LNHDA and CDR2 is SQIVND (reference sequence). The CDR3 is 15 amino acids. CDR3 protein: CASSTTGTFNEKLFF. CDR3 sequence (DNA): TGTGCCAGTAGTACCACCGGGACTTTTAATGAAAAACTGTTTTTT. The whole variable domain, remainder taken from reference TRBV19 and TRBJ1-4, is DGGITQSPKYLFRKEGQNVTLSCEQNLNHDAMYWYRQDPGQGLRLIYYSQIVNDFQKGDIAEGYSVSREKKESFPLTVTSAQKNPTAFYLCASSTTGTFNEKLFFGSGTQLSVL.

This clone appeared a few times. The chain joins TRBV29-1 to TRBJ1-1; 9 nucleotides agree with TRBD1. CDR1 and CDR2 (germline): SQVTM, ANQGSEA. The CDR3 extends over 11 amino acids. Losses at the gene ends were 6 bases for V and 12 bases for J; bases not matched to a gene: 8. The CDR3 loop is CSVPGQGTSFF. The CDR3 DNA is TGCAGCGTCCCTGGACAGGGGACATCTTTCTTT. Drawing the rest from reference TRBV29-1 and TRBJ1-1, the complete variable domain is SAVISQKPSRDICQRGTSLTIQCQVDSQVTMMFWYRQQPGQSLTLIATANQGSEATYESGFVIDKFPISRPNLTFSTLTVSNMSPEDSSIYLCSVPGQGTSFFGQGTRLTVV.

The chain recombines TRBV5-6 with TRBJ1-1; no definite D call. The CDR3 sequence is 13 residues long. Germline V gene data show CDR1 as SGHDT and CDR2 as YYEEEE. Trimming stripped 6 bases from V and 0 bases from J, with 9 bases between. CDR3 in DNA: TGTGCCAGCATCAACAGCTTGAACACTGAAGCTTTCTTT. Translation gives CASINSLNTEAFF.

V and J are TRBV10-3 and TRBJ1-1, with a tentative D call TRBD1 (6 bases). With 6 bases removed from V and 5 bases from J, the gap between germline ends came to 13 bases. The CDR3 is 13 amino acids. Germline CDR1 ENHRY, CDR2 SYGVKD. The chain's CDR3 is CAIREQGWTEAFF. The CDR3 bases are TGTGCCATCAGGGAACAGGGATGGACTGAAGCTTTCTTT.

The V and J genes are TRBV24-1 and TRBJ2-1; 9 bases are shared with TRBD1. V was pared by 3 bases and J by 3 bases, with 5 bases of the junction left unmatched. This CDR3 region has 16 residues. The germline V gene has CDR1 KGHDR and CDR2 SFDVKD. CDR3 nucleotide sequence: TGTGCCACCAGTGATGCTACAGGGGGCCTCTACAATGAGCAGTTCTTC. This encodes CATSDATGGLYNEQFF.

The chain employs TRBV11-2 and TRBJ2-7; a possible D gene is TRBD1 (5 bases). The CDR3 has 13 amino acids. Germline-derived CDR1 and CDR2 are SGHAT and FQNNGV. Trimming removed 3 bases at V and 5 bases at J, with 11 bases between. The CDR3 DNA reads as TGTGCCAGCAGCTTTACTGGGGCCCACGAGCAGTACTTC. The encoded protein is CASSFTGAHEQYF.

The V gene is TRBV7-8, the J gene TRBJ2-5, with 13 bases identical to TRBD2. The CDR3 is 18 residues long. Trimming removed 2 bases from V and 1 base from J; junction bases left unmatched: 7. From germline, CDR1 is SGHVS and CDR2 FQNEAQ. DNA of the CDR3: TGTGCCAGCAGCTTACCACGGACTAGCGGGGGTTTCCAAGAGACCCAGTACTTC. As protein: CASSLPRTSGGFQETQYF.